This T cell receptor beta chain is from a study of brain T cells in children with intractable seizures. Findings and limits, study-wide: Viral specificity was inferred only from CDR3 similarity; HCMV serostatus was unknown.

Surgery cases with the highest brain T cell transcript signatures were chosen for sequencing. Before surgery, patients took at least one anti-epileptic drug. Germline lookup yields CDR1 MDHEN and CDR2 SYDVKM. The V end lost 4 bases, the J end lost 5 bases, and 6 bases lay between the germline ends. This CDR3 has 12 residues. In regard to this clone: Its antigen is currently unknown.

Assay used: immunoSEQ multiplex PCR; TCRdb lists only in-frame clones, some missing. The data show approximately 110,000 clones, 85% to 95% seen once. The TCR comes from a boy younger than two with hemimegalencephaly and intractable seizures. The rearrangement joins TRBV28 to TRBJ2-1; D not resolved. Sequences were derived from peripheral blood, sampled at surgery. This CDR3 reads CASSSRNNEQFF. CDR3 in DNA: TGTGCCAGCAGTTCTAGGAACAATGAGCAGTTCTTC. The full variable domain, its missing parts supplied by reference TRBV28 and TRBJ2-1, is DVKVTQSSRYLVKRTGEKVFLECVQDMDHENMFWYRQDPGLGLRLIYFSYDVKMKEKGDIPEGYSVSREKKERFSLILESASTNQTSMYLCASSSRNNEQFFGPGTRLTVL.